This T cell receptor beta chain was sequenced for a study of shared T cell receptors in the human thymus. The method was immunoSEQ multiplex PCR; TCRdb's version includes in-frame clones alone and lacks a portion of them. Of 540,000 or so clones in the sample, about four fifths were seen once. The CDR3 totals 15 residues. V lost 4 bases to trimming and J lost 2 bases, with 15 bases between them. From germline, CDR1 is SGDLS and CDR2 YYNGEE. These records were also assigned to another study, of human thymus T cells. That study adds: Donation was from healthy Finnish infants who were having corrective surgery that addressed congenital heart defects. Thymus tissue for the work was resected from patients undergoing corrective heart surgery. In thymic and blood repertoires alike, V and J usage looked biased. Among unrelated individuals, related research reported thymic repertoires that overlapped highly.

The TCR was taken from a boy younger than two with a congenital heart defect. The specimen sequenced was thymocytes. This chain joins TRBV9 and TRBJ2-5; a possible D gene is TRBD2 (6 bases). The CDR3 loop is CASSPKPGLQETQYF. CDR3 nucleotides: TGTGCCAGCAGCCCTAAGCCGGGACTTCAAGAGACCCAGTACTTC.